The clone carrying this TCR beta chain has only a few counts. As yet, its antigen is unknown. CDR1 KGHSH and CDR2 LQKENI come from the germline V gene. There are 14 residues in the CDR3. The germline V and J ends were trimmed by 1 base and 3 bases, with 7 bases remaining between them. TCR beta CDR3 sequences were amplified from RNA transcripts. TCR CDR3 regions were first amplified by RT-PCR with HTBI primers. MiXCR, run by TCRdb on the multiplex PCR reads, gives a single entry per CDR3 protein. The sample includes approximately 620,000 distinct CDR3 sequences, roughly 16% of them seen just once. In making diagnoses, clinical symptoms, serum thyroxine and TRAb, thyroid ultrasound and orbital computed tomography were all used. This record comes from a study of T cells in Graves' hyperthyroidism and ophthalmopathy. General study findings and limits: Separation of ophthalmopathy from stable hyperthyroidism was achieved by a 13 V-J model.

This TCR derives from a woman aged 40-49 years with Graves' ophthalmopathy. Input material: blood. The chain uses TRBV18 and TRBJ2-1; D gene unclear. The DNA for the CDR3 is TGTGCCAGCTCACCACGGACCATCTACAATGAGCAGTTCTTC. Protein product: CASSPRTIYNEQFF.